The 21 T cell receptor beta chains below come from one sample, sequenced in a study of cytomegalovirus exposure and HLA in healthy donors. The PCR made use of 60 Vbeta and 13 Jbeta primers. TCRdb's table, derived via immunoSEQ multiplex PCR, lists solely in-frame clones and lacks some. This table has 160,000 or so clones, about 85% appearing once. Specimen: PBMCs. Receptors originate from a woman aged 18-29 years in good health and CMV-seronegative.

The V call is TRBV2, the J call TRBJ1-4; 7 bases line up with TRBD1. The length of the CDR3 is 14 residues. V shed 7 bases and J 8 bases; nucleotides not matched to a gene: 10. In germline, CDR1 is SNHLY, CDR2 FYNNEI. CDR3 sequence reads: CASTGGTVLEKLFF. The CDR3 DNA follows: TGTGCCAGCACCGGCGGGACAGTTTTGGAAAAACTGTTTTTT.

This chain connects TRBV5-6 to TRBJ1-6; 9 positions agree with TRBD1. CDR1 and CDR2 from the germline V gene are SGHDT and YYEEEE. After removal of 4 bases from V and 6 bases from J, the junction contained 5 bases not matched to a gene. The CDR3 is made up of 15 amino acids. CDR3 region: CASSADRGANSPLHF. The CDR3 bases are TGTGCCAGCAGCGCGGACAGGGGTGCTAATTCACCCCTCCACTTT.

This clone has just a few counts. The chain combines TRBV5-1 with TRBJ2-5; D is perhaps TRBD2 (5 bases). V lost 4 bases, J lost 3 bases, and 10 bases lay in between. Per germline, CDR1 SGHRS and CDR2 YFSETQ. CDR3 size: 13 residues. The CDR3 DNA sequence: TGCGCCAGCAGCCTGACCGGGAAAGAGACCCAGTACTTC. This translates into CASSLTGKETQYF. Based on the CDR3 plus reference TRBV5-1 and TRBJ2-5, the full variable domain is KAGVTQTPRYLIKTRGQQVTLSCSPISGHRSVSWYQQTPGQGLQFLFEYFSETQRNKGNFPGRFSGRQFSNSRSEMNVSTLELGDSALYLCASSLTGKETQYFGPGTRLLVL.

The chain carries TRBV28 and TRBJ2-4; TRBD1 matches at 9 bases. The CDR3 runs 16 residues. Germline CDR1 reads MDHEN; CDR2 reads SYDVKM. Losses at the gene ends were 1 base for V and 10 bases for J; bases not matched to a gene: 11. CDR3 residues: CASSLLTGGVFGIQYF. The CDR3 region has the DNA TGTGCCAGCAGTTTATTGACAGGGGGGGTGTTCGGGATTCAGTACTTC.

The sample holds a few counts of this clone. The chain uses TRBV4-3 and TRBJ2-5; the match to TRBD2 covers 12 bases. Unmatched junction bases numbered 4, after V lost 0 bases and J lost 5 bases. CDR1 is LGHNA, CDR2 YSLEER, per germline. This CDR3 has 16 amino acids. CDR3 sequence: CASSQERTSGAETQYF. Written as DNA, the CDR3 is TGCGCCAGCAGCCAAGAAAGGACTAGCGGGGCGGAGACCCAGTACTTC.

The rearrangement uses TRBV7-2 and TRBJ1-3; 10 bases match TRBD1. J gave up 12 bases and V 3 bases, and 11 bases lay outside the gene matches. This CDR3 is 15 amino acids long. The germline V gene has CDR1 SGHTA and CDR2 FQGNSA. CDR3 in DNA: TGTGCCAGCAGCTTCTTCGGGCAGGGACAGGGGAGCATATATTTT. Translated: CASSFFGQGQGSIYF.

The chain is built from TRBV9 and TRBJ2-1, with D tentatively TRBD2 (7 bases). Germline CDR1 reads SGDLS; CDR2 reads YYNGEE. V lost 4 bases, J lost 4 bases, and 21 bases lay in between. The CDR3 extends over 17 amino acids. The CDR3 region is CASSPGGGGHSYNEQFF. CDR3 DNA: TGTGCCAGCAGCCCCGGAGGCGGGGGCCACTCTTACAATGAGCAGTTCTTC.

This clone was observed a single time. The J gene is TRBJ2-5, the V gene TRBV19, with a tentative D call TRBD1 (6 bases). TRBJ2-7 matches the DNA end more closely, so the J call is doubtful. This CDR3 is 13 amino acids long. The germline CDR1 and CDR2 sequences are LNHDA and SQIVND (reference sequence). The CDR3 protein is CASRDKRSYEQYF. The CDR3 DNA is TGTGCCAGCCGGGACAAACGATCCTACGAGCAGTACTTC.

The chain joins TRBV2 to TRBJ2-3; TRBD1 might be the D (6 bases). The V end lost 5 bases, the J end lost 1 base, and 13 bases lay between the germline ends. The CDR3 loop spans 15 amino acids. Germline CDR1 is SNHLY and CDR2 is FYNNEI. The CDR3 DNA reads as TGTGCCAGCAGTTTAGGGGGTCCGGGCACAGATACGCAGTATTTT. This encodes CASSLGGPGTDTQYF.

The J gene is TRBJ1-1, the V gene TRBV2, with TRBD1 as a possible D gene (5 bases). The CDR3 loop spans 14 amino acids. V lost 6 bases and J 4 bases, leaving 15 bases between the germline ends. CDR1 and CDR2 (germline): SNHLY, FYNNEI. The CDR3 sequence: CASRKTGGGTEAFF. CDR3 bases: TGTGCCAGCAGGAAAACGGGGGGGGGCACTGAAGCTTTCTTT.

The chain couples TRBV27 to TRBJ1-2; D is possibly TRBD1 (6 bases). The CDR3 spans 14 residues. The V and J ends lost 5 bases and 8 bases respectively, with 18 bases between them. Germline-derived CDR1 and CDR2 are MNHEY and SMNVEV (reference sequence). CDR3 in amino acids: CASSSGGRLAGYTF. CDR3 coding DNA: TGTGCCAGCAGTAGCGGGGGGCGATTGGCAGGCTACACCTTC.

This chain joins TRBV11-2 and TRBJ2-5; tentatively, D is TRBD2 (6 bases). The CDR3 has 14 amino acids. CDR1 is SGHAT, CDR2 FQNNGV, per germline. V shed 4 bases and J shed 5 bases, with 14 bases lying between them. In DNA, the CDR3 is TGTGCCAGCAGCTCCTACGCGGGGAGGGAGACCCAGTACTTC. Translation gives CASSSYAGRETQYF.

The CDR3 bases are TGTGCCAGCAGTGGACTAGCGGGAACCGGGGAGCTGTTTTTT. Encoded protein: CASSGLAGTGELFF. The V and J genes are TRBV6-4 and TRBJ2-2, with 11 bases fitting TRBD2. Germline V gives CDR1 MRHNA, CDR2 SNTAGT. Losses at the gene ends were 4 bases for V and 5 bases for J; bases not matched to a gene: 0. The CDR3 extends over 14 amino acids.

This clone appeared once. This chain joins TRBV28 and TRBJ2-7, with D perhaps matching TRBD2 (5 bases). Germline values: CDR1 MDHEN, CDR2 SYDVKM. There are 15 residues in the CDR3. The V end was cut by 3 bases, the J end by 4 bases, with 16 bases between. CDR3 sequence (DNA): TGTGCCAGCAGTTTTGCCTCCTCGAGGGCGTACGAGCAGTACTTC. Its protein product is CASSFASSRAYEQYF.

The chain joins TRBV9 to TRBJ1-1; a possible D gene is TRBD1 (6 bases). The germline V and J ends were trimmed by 1 base and 1 base, with 8 bases remaining between them. The CDR3 runs to 14 residues. Germline CDR1 and CDR2: SGDLS and YYNGEE. CDR3 sequence (DNA): TGTGCCAGCAGCGTACAACAGGGGAACACTGAAGCTTTCTTT. This encodes CASSVQQGNTEAFF.

The V gene is TRBV7-9, the J gene TRBJ2-1; 8 bases agree with TRBD1. Germline V gene lookup returns CDR1 SEHNR and CDR2 FQNEAQ (reference sequence). Unmatched junction bases numbered 1, after V lost 2 bases and J lost 7 bases. The CDR3 is 13 residues long. CDR3 region: CASSLRQGNEQFF. The CDR3 bases are TGTGCCAGCAGCTTACGACAGGGGAATGAGCAGTTCTTC.

The gene calls are TRBV12-5 and TRBJ1-3; D unresolved. The CDR3 has 15 amino acids. CDR1 and CDR2 (germline): LGHNT, FRNRAP. V gave up 9 bases and J gave up 8 bases, with 23 bases separating them. The CDR3 DNA sequence: TGTGCTAGCGCTGCCGGATCTTATTCCGGGGACACCATATATTTT. This translates into CASAAGSYSGDTIYF. The full variable domain, its missing parts supplied by reference TRBV12-5 and TRBJ1-3, is DARVTQTPRHKVTEMGQEVTMRCQPILGHNTVFWYRQTMMQGLELLAYFRNRAPLDDSGMPKDRFSAEMPDATLATLKIQPSEPRDSAVYFCASAAGSYSGDTIYFGEGSWLTVV.

This chain connects TRBV28 to TRBJ1-3, with TRBD1 identical over 8 bases. Germline CDR1 is MDHEN and CDR2 is SYDVKM. J lost 7 bases, V lost 2 bases, and 16 bases had no gene match. This CDR3 region has 18 residues. CDR3 sequence reads: CASSLGHTLDRADNTIYF. The CDR3 DNA reads TGTGCCAGCAGTTTAGGCCACACGTTGGACAGGGCCGACAACACCATATATTTT.

The chain employs TRBV18 and TRBJ2-2; TRBD2 aligns across 8 bases. The germline V gene has CDR1 KGHSH and CDR2 LQKENI. Germline trimming cut 1 base from V and 5 bases from J; bases unmatched to any gene: 3. This CDR3 has 15 amino acids. The CDR3 reads CASSPLAGTTGELFF. The DNA for the CDR3 is TGTGCCAGCTCACCACTAGCGGGAACAACCGGGGAGCTGTTTTTT.

The genes are TRBV25-1 and TRBJ2-5; TRBD2 aligns across 8 bases. CDR1 and CDR2 from the germline V gene are MGHDK and SYGVNS. Unmatched junction bases numbered 8, after V lost 1 base and J lost 1 base. The CDR3 consists of 17 residues. The DNA for the CDR3 is TGTGCCAGCAGTGAATCTGGAGCGGGGGTGGTCCAAGAGACCCAGTACTTC. This translates into CASSESGAGVVQETQYF.

The gene calls are TRBV5-5 and TRBJ2-5; 8 nucleotides match TRBD2. From germline, CDR1 is SGHKS and CDR2 YYEKEE (reference sequence). V gave up 2 bases and J gave up 4 bases; unmatched junction bases: 1. This CDR3 comprises 13 residues. CDR3 protein: CASSLAGAETQYF. In nucleotides, the CDR3 is TGTGCCAGCAGCTTAGCGGGAGCAGAGACCCAGTACTTC.